The rows below give T cell receptor beta chains drawn from one sample of a study of T cell repertoires in cytomegalovirus infection. TCRdb re-derived calls from the reads in MiXCR, one entry per CDR3 protein. Of around 530,000 distinct CDR3 sequences listed, less than 30% were seen once; the top ten hold about 13%. Sequencing input: PBMCs. The receptor set was obtained from a human donor in good health (CMV status not recorded). Some clones in this sample may be carry-over from other donors' samples. Each CDR3 is given with its conserved first and last residue. The order of the fields is D gene, V gene, J gene, clone size, CDR3 DNA, CDR3 protein. The D gene is left open where the match is weak. Clone sizes are given selectively: once, few, many, or a class where the clone is expanded.

TRBD2	TRBV19	TRBJ2-5	.	TGTGCCAGTAAGGTAGCGGGAGACCAAAAGACCCAGTACTTC	CASKVAGDQKTQYF
TRBD1	TRBV7-2	TRBJ2-5	.	TGTGCCAGCAGCGTAGAGGGCTGGACAGGGGGCTTAGAGACCCAGTACTTC	CASSVEGWTGGLETQYF
.	TRBV6-5	TRBJ2-7	few	TGTGCCAGCAGAAACGGACCCGGTCGGCAGTACTTC	CASRNGPGRQYF
.	TRBV25-1	TRBJ2-5	.	TGTGCCTCTAAACAAGAGACCCAGTACTTC	CASKQETQYF
.	TRBV30	TRBJ1-5	.	TGTGCCTGGAGTGGACAGGAGAATCAGCCCCAGCATTTT	CAWSGQENQPQHF
.	TRBV7-6	TRBJ2-4	many	TGTGCCAGCAGCTTAGACGCATATCCGCCCAAAAACATTCAGTACTTC	CASSLDAYPPKNIQYF
.	TRBV4-1	TRBJ2-1	few	TGCGCCAGCAGCCTCGCCTCCGGAGATCACAATGAGCAGTTCTTC	CASSLASGDHNEQFF
.	TRBV19	TRBJ1-2	many	TGTGCCAGTAGTATTGACCTCTATGGCTACACCTTC	CASSIDLYGYTF
TRBD2	TRBV27	TRBJ2-1	.	TGTGCCAGCAGTTTGGTGGGACTAGCGGGCCCCAGCTCCTACAATGAGCAGTTCTTC	CASSLVGLAGPSSYNEQFF
.	TRBV7-9	TRBJ2-5	few	TGTGCCAGCAGCGAGAGTCCCCTAGCTTCTGAGACCCAGTACTTC	CASSESPLASETQYF
.	TRBV5-6	TRBJ1-6	few	TGTGCCAGCAGCTCACAGGGAATTTCACCCCTCCACTTT	CASSSQGISPLHF
TRBD1	TRBV2	TRBJ2-7	.	TGTGCCAGCAGTGAAGGGGGGACAGGGGGATACGAGCAGTACTTC	CASSEGGTGGYEQYF
.	TRBV7-8	TRBJ2-2	few	TGTGCCAGCAGCTCCACAGGTCCCGGGGAGCTGTTTTTT	CASSSTGPGELFF
.	TRBV12-3/TRBV12-4	TRBJ2-3	few	TGTGCCAGCAGTTTTCAGCTATTCACAGATACGCAGTATTTT	CASSFQLFTDTQYF